This TCR beta chain was documented in a study of identical twins. This clonotype came up once. The antigen is undetermined. The germline V gene encodes CDR1 SGHVS and CDR2 FNYEAQ. J was trimmed by 9 bases and V by 5 bases; bases with no gene match: 13. There are 15 residues in the CDR3. TCRdb re-called the 5' RACE reads with MiXCR, one entry per CDR3 protein. The top ten clones hold about 9% of a sample with some 260,000 distinct CDR3 sequences, over 13% of them seen once. Broader study findings: For cord blood, abundant beta clonotypes had fewer insertions, unlike memory repertoires, which showed none.

The clonotype originates from a woman between 18 and 29 years old in good health. Sequences were obtained from memory (CD45RO+) T cells sorted from blood. The genes are TRBV7-6 and TRBJ2-1; 7 bases map to TRBD2. The CDR3 protein is CASSLGAGRDREQFF. CDR3 coding DNA: TGTGCCAGCAGCCTCGGCGCGGGGAGGGATCGTGAGCAGTTCTTC.